Listed below are T cell receptor beta chains from one sample, sequenced in a study of sequential checkpoint blockade in melanoma. Sequencing was performed with immunoSEQ multiplex PCR; in TCRdb, only in-frame clones are kept and a portion is missing. The table has roughly 20,000 clones, 55% to 80% seen once. The sample consisted of CD8+ T cells sorted from blood (inferred from file names), taken from a patient given nivolumab and ipilimumab in sequence. These receptors all stem from a human donor with melanoma. The conserved cysteine and the conserved F or W are not part of the CDR3 here. Each record gives: V gene, J gene, CDR3 protein.

v_gene: TRBV28
j_gene: TRBJ2-1
CDR3aa: ASTPSSGYNEQF

v_gene: TRBV7-2
j_gene: TRBJ1-2
CDR3aa: ASSLFWEGPTT

v_gene: TRBV7-9
j_gene: TRBJ1-2
CDR3aa: ASSLGGVGVGANGYT

v_gene: TRBV13
j_gene: TRBJ2-3
CDR3aa: ASSSRLADTQY

v_gene: TRBV5-4
j_gene: TRBJ2-7
CDR3aa: ASSPGLAFYEQY

v_gene: TRBV28
j_gene: TRBJ2-7
CDR3aa: ASRPSGGHEQY

v_gene: TRBV28
j_gene: TRBJ1-5
CDR3aa: ASSPDRANQPQH

v_gene: TRBV19
j_gene: TRBJ1-2
CDR3aa: ASSPRTGTSNYGYT

v_gene: TRBV7-6
j_gene: TRBJ2-2
CDR3aa: ASSPTVNTGELF

v_gene: TRBV19
j_gene: TRBJ2-7
CDR3aa: ASRDRASSYEQY

v_gene: TRBV13
j_gene: TRBJ2-7
CDR3aa: ASSSDQGGTYEQY

v_gene: TRBV9
j_gene: TRBJ2-7
CDR3aa: ASSVGAGPPYEQY

v_gene: TRBV29-1
j_gene: TRBJ2-7
CDR3aa: NVAGGLEYEQY

v_gene: TRBV6-6
j_gene: TRBJ1-2
CDR3aa: ATLSGQSGYT

v_gene: TRBV6-4
j_gene: TRBJ2-1
CDR3aa: ASSNGAGGRDEQF

v_gene: TRBV13
j_gene: TRBJ2-7
CDR3aa: ASSSTGMGTSGGPSSYEQY

v_gene: TRBV5-5
j_gene: TRBJ1-5
CDR3aa: ASSLGQSSNQPQH

v_gene: TRBV19
j_gene: TRBJ2-7
CDR3aa: ASSTLYMDEQY

v_gene: TRBV13
j_gene: TRBJ1-1
CDR3aa: ASSSQGEPTEAF

v_gene: TRBV27
j_gene: TRBJ2-1
CDR3aa: ASSLGGTYNEQF

v_gene: TRBV29-1
j_gene: TRBJ2-7
CDR3aa: SVDGGSIDEQY

v_gene: TRBV9
j_gene: TRBJ2-7
CDR3aa: ASSVESGPNYEQY

v_gene: TRBV5-6
j_gene: TRBJ1-2
CDR3aa: ASTPRGLGGYT

v_gene: TRBV25-1
j_gene: TRBJ1-1
CDR3aa: ASSEYKGSEAF

v_gene: TRBV9
j_gene: TRBJ1-2
CDR3aa: ASSADRDYGYT

v_gene: TRBV28
j_gene: TRBJ1-5
CDR3aa: ASSPGTEVNQPQH

v_gene: TRBV6-5
j_gene: TRBJ1-2
CDR3aa: ASSYSTGFYGYT

v_gene: TRBV6-1
j_gene: TRBJ1-6
CDR3aa: ASSARTGETPLH

v_gene: TRBV5-1
j_gene: TRBJ1-2
CDR3aa: ASSLKEGDNYGYT

v_gene: TRBV9
j_gene: TRBJ1-2
CDR3aa: ASSPGGGIDGYT

v_gene: TRBV7-9
j_gene: TRBJ2-1
CDR3aa: ASSPGLGNEQF

v_gene: TRBV2
j_gene: TRBJ2-7
CDR3aa: ASDRGGSTYEQY

v_gene: TRBV14
j_gene: TRBJ1-4
CDR3aa: ASSLGGENEKLF

v_gene: TRBV19
j_gene: TRBJ1-4
CDR3aa: ASSIWRNGKLF

v_gene: TRBV5-4
j_gene: TRBJ2-7
CDR3aa: ASSPGDRSYEQY

v_gene: TRBV7-9
j_gene: TRBJ2-7
CDR3aa: ASSQTSGRAAYEQY

v_gene: TRBV29-1
j_gene: TRBJ1-2
CDR3aa: SVLRQQNYGYT

v_gene: TRBV28
j_gene: TRBJ2-7
CDR3aa: ASSPHRNEQY

v_gene: TRBV7-6
j_gene: NA
CDR3aa: ASSQGQGSSYEQY

v_gene: TRBV19
j_gene: TRBJ2-7
CDR3aa: ASSIASASYEQY

v_gene: TRBV29-1
j_gene: TRBJ1-4
CDR3aa: SVEGTGGLF

v_gene: TRBV5-6
j_gene: TRBJ2-1
CDR3aa: ASTYSGNEQF

v_gene: TRBV7-2
j_gene: TRBJ2-7
CDR3aa: ASSPGTSVKLYEQY

v_gene: TRBV28
j_gene: TRBJ1-3
CDR3aa: ASSLTGGYAGNTIY

v_gene: TRBV19
j_gene: TRBJ1-2
CDR3aa: ASSIRGPANYGYT

v_gene: TRBV7-9
j_gene: TRBJ2-7
CDR3aa: ASSPLVGGDEQY

v_gene: TRBV19
j_gene: TRBJ1-1
CDR3aa: ASSMGARALNTEAF

v_gene: TRBV4-1
j_gene: TRBJ1-2
CDR3aa: ASSIPTALRSYT

v_gene: TRBV10-1
j_gene: TRBJ1-1
CDR3aa: ASSESGTGWRTEAF

v_gene: TRBV7-8
j_gene: TRBJ1-2
CDR3aa: ASSPSGVYGYT

v_gene: TRBV7-8
j_gene: TRBJ1-1
CDR3aa: ASSHAGTEAF

v_gene: TRBV19
j_gene: TRBJ2-6
CDR3aa: ASSQGSGANVLT